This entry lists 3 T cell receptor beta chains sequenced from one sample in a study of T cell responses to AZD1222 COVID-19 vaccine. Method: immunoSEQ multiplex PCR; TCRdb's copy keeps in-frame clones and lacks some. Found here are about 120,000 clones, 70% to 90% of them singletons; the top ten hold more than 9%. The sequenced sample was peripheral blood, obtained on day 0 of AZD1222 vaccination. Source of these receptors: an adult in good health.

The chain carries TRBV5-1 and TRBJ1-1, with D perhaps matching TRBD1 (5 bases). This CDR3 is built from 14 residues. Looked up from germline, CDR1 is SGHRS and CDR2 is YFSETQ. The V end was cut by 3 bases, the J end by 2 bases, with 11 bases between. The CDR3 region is CASSSARVNTEAFF. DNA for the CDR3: TGCGCCAGCAGCTCTGCCAGGGTTAACACTGAAGCTTTCTTT. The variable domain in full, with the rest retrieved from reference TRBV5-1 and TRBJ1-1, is KAGVTQTPRYLIKTRGQQVTLSCSPISGHRSVSWYQQTPGQGLQFLFEYFSETQRNKGNFPGRFSGRQFSNSRSEMNVSTLELGDSALYLCASSSARVNTEAFFGQGTRLTVV.

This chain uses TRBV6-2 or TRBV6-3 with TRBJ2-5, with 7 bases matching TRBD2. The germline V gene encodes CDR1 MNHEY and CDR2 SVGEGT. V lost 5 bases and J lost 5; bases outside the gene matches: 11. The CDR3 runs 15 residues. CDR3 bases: TGTGCCAGCAGTGGCGGCGGGGGAGGTTTGGAGACCCAGTACTTC. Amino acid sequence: CASSGGGGGLETQYF.

The CDR3: CASSVGADPYEQYF. The CDR3 region has the DNA TGTGCCAGCAGCGTAGGAGCGGACCCCTACGAGCAGTACTTC. This chain links TRBV9 with TRBJ2-7; a weak D match, TRBD2 (5 bases). The CDR3 covers 14 residues. The germline V and J ends were trimmed by 0 bases and 2 bases, with 9 bases remaining between them. The germline CDR1 and CDR2 sequences are SGDLS and YYNGEE.